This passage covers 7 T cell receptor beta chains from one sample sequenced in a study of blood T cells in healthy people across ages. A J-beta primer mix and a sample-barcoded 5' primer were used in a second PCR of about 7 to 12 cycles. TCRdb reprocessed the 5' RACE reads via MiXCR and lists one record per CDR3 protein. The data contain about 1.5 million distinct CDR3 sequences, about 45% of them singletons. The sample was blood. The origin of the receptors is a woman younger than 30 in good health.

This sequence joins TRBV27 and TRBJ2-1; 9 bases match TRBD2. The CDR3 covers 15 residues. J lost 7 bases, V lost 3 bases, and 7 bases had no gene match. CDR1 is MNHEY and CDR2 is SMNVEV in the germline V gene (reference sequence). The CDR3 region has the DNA TGTGCCAGCAGTTTTGGAGTAGCGGGAGTGAATGAGCAGTTCTTC. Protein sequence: CASSFGVAGVNEQFF.

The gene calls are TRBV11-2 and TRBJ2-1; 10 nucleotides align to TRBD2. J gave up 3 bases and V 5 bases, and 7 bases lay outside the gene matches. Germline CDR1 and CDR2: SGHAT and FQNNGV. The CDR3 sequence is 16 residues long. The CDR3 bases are TGTGCCAGCAGCCCGTGGGGGACTAGCGTCTACAATGAGCAGTTCTTC. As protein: CASSPWGTSVYNEQFF.

CDR3 protein: CASSRGQGADGYTF. DNA for the CDR3: TGTGCCAGCAGCCGCGGACAGGGGGCGGATGGCTACACCTTC. The chain combines TRBV12-3 or TRBV12-4 with TRBJ1-2, with 11 bases identical to TRBD1. V lost 6 bases, J lost 6 bases, and 6 bases stayed unmatched. This CDR3 is built from 14 residues.

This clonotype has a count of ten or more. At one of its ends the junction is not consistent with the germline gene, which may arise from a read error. The CDR3 sequence is CASSLTTDTQYF. The CDR3, as DNA: TGTGCCAGCAGCTTAACCACAGATACGCAGTATTTT. This chain uses TRBV5-1 with TRBJ2-3; D is ambiguous. Germline V gives CDR1 SGHRS, CDR2 YFSETQ. The CDR3 is 12 amino acids.

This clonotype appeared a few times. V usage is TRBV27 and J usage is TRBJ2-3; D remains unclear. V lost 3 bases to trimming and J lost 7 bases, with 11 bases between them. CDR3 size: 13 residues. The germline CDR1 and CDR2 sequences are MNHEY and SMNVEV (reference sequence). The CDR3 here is CASSLGARYTQYF. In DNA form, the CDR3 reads TGTGCCAGCAGTTTGGGCGCTAGGTATACGCAGTATTTT.

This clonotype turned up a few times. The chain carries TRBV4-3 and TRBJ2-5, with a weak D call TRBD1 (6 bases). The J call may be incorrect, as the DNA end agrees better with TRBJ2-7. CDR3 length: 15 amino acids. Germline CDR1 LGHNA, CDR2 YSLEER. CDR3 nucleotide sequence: TGCGCCAGCAGCCAAGAATCAGGGGTCACCTACGAGCAGTACTTC. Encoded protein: CASSQESGVTYEQYF.

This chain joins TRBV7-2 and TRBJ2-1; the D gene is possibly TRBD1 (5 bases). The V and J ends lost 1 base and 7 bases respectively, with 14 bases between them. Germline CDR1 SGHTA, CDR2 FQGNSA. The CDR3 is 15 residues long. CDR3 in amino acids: CASSLGGPAGNEQFF. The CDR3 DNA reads TGTGCCAGCAGCTTAGGGGGCCCCGCCGGGAATGAGCAGTTCTTC.